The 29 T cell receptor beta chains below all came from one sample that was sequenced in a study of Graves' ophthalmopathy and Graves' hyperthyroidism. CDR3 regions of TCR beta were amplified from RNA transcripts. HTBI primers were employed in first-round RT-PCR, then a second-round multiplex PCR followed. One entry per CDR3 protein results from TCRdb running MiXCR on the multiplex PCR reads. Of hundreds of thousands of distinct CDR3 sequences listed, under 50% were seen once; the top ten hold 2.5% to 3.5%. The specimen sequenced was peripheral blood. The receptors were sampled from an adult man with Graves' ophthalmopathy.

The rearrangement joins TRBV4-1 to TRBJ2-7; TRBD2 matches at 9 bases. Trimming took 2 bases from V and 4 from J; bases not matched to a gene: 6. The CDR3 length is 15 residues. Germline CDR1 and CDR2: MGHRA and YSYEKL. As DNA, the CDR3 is TGCGCCAGCAGCCAAATCGTAGCGGGGGATTACGAGCAGTACTTC. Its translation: CASSQIVAGDYEQYF.

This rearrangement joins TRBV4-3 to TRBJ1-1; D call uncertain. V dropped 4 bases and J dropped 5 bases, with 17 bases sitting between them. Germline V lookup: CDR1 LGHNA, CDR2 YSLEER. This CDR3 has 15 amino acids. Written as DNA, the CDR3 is TGCGCCAGCAGCCTAGGCGGGAGGGAAAAAACTGAAGCTTTCTTT. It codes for CASSLGGREKTEAFF.

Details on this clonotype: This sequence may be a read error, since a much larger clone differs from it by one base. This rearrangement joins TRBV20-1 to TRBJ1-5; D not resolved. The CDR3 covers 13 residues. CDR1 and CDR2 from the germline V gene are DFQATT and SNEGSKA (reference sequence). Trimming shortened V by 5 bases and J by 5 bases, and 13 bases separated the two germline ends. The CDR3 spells CSAGFGVYQPQHF. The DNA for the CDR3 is TGCAGTGCTGGTTTTGGAGTGTATCAGCCCCAGCATTTT.

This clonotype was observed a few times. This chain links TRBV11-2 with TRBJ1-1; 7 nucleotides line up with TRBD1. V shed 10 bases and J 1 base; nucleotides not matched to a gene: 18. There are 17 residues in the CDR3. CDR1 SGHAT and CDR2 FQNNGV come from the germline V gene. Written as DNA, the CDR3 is TGTGCCACCACGGGCAGGGGGAGATTTTCTGGGAACACTGAAGCTTTCTTT. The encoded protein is CATTGRGRFSGNTEAFF.

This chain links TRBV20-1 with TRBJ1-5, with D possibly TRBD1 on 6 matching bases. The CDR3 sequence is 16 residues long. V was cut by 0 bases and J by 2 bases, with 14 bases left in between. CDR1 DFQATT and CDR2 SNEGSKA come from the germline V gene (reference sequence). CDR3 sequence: CSAREQGAGGNQPQHF. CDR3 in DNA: TGCAGTGCTAGAGAACAAGGGGCAGGGGGCAATCAGCCCCAGCATTTT.

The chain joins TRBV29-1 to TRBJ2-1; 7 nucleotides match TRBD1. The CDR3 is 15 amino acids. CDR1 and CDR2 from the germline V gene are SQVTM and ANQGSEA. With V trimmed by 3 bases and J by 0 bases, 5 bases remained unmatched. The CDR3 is CSVETGTDSYNEQFF. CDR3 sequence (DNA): TGCAGCGTTGAGACCGGGACAGACTCCTACAATGAGCAGTTCTTC.

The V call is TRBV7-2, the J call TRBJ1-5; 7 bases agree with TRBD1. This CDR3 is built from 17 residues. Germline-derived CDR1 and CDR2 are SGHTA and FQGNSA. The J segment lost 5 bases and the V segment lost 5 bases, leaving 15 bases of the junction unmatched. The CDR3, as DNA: TGTGCCAGCAGCCAGGCGGTCAGGGGGTTGGTCGATCAGCCCCAGCATTTT. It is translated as CASSQAVRGLVDQPQHF.

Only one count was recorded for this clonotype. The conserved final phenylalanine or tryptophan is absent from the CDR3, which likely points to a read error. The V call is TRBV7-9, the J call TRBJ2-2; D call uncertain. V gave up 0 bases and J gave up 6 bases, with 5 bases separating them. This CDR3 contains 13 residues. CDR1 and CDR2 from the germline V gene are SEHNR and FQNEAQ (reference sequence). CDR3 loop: CASSLAPAGELFL. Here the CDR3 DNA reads TGTGCCAGCAGCTTAGCGCCCGCCGGGGAGCTGTTTCTT.

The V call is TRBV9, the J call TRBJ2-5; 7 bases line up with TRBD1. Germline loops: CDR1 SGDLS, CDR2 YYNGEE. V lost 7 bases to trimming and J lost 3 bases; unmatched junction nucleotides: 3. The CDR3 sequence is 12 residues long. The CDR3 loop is CASGDREETQYF. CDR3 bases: TGTGCCAGCGGGGACAGAGAAGAGACCCAGTACTTC.

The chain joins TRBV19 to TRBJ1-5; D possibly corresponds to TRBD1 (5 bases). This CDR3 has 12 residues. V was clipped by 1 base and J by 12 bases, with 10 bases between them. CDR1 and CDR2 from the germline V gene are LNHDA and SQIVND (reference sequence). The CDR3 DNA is TGTGCCAGTAGTATAGGGGGCGGGAACCAGCATTTT. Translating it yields CASSIGGGNQHF.

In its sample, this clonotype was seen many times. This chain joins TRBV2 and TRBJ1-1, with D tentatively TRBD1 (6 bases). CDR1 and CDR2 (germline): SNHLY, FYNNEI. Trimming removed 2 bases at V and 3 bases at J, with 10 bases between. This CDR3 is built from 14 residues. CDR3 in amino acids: CASSEPGAHTEAFF. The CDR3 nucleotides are TGTGCCAGCAGTGAACCAGGGGCCCACACTGAAGCTTTCTTT.

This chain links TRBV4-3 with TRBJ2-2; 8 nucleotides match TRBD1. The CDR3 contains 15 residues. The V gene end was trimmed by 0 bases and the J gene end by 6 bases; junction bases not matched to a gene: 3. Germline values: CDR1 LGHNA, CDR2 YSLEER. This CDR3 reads CASSQDRGLSGELFF. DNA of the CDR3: TGCGCCAGCAGCCAAGACAGGGGGCTTTCCGGGGAGCTGTTTTTT.

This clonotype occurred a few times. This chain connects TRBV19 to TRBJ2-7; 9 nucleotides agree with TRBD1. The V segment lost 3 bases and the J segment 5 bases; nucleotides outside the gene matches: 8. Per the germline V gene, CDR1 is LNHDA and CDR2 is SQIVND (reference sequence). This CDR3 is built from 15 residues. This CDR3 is CASSILGQGTNEQYF. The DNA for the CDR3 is TGTGCCAGTAGTATTTTGGGACAGGGTACGAACGAGCAGTACTTC.

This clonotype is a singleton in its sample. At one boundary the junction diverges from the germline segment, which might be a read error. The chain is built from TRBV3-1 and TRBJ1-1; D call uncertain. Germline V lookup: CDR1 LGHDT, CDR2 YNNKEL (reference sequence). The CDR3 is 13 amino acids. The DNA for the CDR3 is TGTGCCAGCAGCCAAGGGACTCACCCTGAAGCTTCCTTT. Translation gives CASSQGTHPEASF.

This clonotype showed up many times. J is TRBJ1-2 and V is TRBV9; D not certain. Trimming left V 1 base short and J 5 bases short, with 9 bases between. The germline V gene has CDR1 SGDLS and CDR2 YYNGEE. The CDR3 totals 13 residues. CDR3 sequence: CASSVSSFYGYTF. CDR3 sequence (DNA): TGTGCCAGCAGCGTATCTAGTTTTTATGGCTACACCTTC.

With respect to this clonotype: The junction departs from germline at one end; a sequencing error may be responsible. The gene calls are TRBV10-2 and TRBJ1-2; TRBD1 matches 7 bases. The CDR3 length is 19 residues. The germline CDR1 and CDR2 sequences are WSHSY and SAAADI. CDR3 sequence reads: CASSRLAGGQGVSNYGYTF. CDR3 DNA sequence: TGTGCCAGCAGCCGACTAGCGGGGGGGCAGGGGGTATCTAACTATGGCTACACCTTC.

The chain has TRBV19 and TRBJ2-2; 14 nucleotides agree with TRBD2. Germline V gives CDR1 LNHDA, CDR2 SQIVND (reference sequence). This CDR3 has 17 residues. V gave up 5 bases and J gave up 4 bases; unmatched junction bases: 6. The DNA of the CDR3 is TGTGCCAGTAGTGTGGGACTAGCGGGAGTTCGCACCGGGGAGCTGTTTTTT. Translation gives CASSVGLAGVRTGELFF. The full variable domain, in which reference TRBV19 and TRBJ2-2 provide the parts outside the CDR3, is DGGITQSPKYLFRKEGQNVTLSCEQNLNHDAMYWYRQDPGQGLRLIYYSQIVNDFQKGDIAEGYSVSREKKESFPLTVTSAQKNPTAFYLCASSVGLAGVRTGELFFGEGSRLTVL.

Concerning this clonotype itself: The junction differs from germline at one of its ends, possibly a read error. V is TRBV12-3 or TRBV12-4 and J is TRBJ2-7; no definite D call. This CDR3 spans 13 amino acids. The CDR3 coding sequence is TGTGCCAGCAGTTTGGGTAGCCGCTACGAGCAGTGCTTC. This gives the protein CASSLGSRYEQCF.

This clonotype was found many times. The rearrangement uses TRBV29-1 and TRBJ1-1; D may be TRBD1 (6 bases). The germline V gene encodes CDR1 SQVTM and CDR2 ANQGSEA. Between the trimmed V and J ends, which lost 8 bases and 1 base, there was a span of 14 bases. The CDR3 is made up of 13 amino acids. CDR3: CSSQRGENTEAFF. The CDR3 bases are TGCAGCTCCCAAAGGGGGGAGAACACTGAAGCTTTCTTT.

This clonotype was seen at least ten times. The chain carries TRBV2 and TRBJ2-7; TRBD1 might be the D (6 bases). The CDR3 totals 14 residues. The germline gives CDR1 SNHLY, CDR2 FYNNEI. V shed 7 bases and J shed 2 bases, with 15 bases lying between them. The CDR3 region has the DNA TGTGCCAGCACCAGGCAGGGGACCACCTACGAGCAGTACTTC. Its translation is CASTRQGTTYEQYF.

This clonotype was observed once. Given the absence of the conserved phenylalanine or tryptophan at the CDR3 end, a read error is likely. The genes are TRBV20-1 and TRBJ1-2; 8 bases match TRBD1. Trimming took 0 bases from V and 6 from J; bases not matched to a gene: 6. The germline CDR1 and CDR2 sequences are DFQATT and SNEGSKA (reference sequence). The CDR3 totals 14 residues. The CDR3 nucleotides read TGCAGTGCTAGAGATCTCGGACAGGGCAATGGCTACACCCTC. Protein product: CSARDLGQGNGYTL.

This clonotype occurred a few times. CDR3 protein: CASRLAGGIYEQYF. Here the CDR3 DNA reads TGCGCCAGCCGACTAGCGGGAGGGATATACGAGCAGTACTTC. The chain links TRBV4-1 to TRBJ2-7, with TRBD2 matching 14 bases. The germline gives CDR1 MGHRA, CDR2 YSYEKL. The CDR3 is made up of 14 amino acids. Trimming at V came to 8 bases and at J to 4 bases, leaving 4 bases not matched to a gene.

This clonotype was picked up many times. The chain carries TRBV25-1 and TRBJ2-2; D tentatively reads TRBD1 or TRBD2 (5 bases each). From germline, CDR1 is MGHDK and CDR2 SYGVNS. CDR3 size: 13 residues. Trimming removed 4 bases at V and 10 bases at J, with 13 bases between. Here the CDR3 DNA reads TGTGCCAGCAGTGGTCGAGGGGCCGAGGAGCTGTTTTTT. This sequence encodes CASSGRGAEELFF.

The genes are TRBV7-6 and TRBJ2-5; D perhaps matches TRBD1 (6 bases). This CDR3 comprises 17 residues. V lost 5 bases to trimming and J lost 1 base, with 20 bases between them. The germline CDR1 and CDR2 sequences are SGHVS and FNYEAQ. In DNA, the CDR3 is TGTGCCAGCAGCGCCCGGGACATAGGGCGGGCCCAAGAGACCCAGTACTTC. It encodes CASSARDIGRAQETQYF.

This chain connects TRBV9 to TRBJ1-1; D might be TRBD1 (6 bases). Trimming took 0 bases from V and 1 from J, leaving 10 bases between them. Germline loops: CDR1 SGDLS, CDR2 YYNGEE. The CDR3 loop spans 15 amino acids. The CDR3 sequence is CASSVVGTSNTEAFF. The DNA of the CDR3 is TGTGCCAGCAGCGTAGTAGGGACATCGAACACTGAAGCTTTCTTT.

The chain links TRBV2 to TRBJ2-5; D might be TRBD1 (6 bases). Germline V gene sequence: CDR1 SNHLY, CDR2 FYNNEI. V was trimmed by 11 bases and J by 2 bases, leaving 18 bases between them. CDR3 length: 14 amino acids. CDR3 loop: CAWSGGQPQETQYF. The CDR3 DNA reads TGTGCCTGGAGTGGCGGACAGCCACAAGAGACCCAGTACTTC.

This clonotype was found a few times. CDR3 in DNA: TGCGCCAGCAGCCATACTATTACCGGGACGCTACGCTACGAGCAGTACTTC. This translates into CASSHTITGTLRYEQYF. The chain carries TRBV4-1 and TRBJ2-7, with D perhaps assigned TRBD1 or TRBD2 (5 bases each). CDR1 is MGHRA, CDR2 YSYEKL, per germline. The CDR3 runs to 17 residues. The V end was cut by 3 bases, the J end by 3 bases, with 21 bases between.

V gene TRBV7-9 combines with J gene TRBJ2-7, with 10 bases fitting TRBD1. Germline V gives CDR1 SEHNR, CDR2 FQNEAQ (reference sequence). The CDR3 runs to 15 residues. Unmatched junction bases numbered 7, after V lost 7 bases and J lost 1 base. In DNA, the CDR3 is TGTGCCAGCATTTCCGGGACAGGGGAGTCCTACGAGCAGTACTTC. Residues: CASISGTGESYEQYF. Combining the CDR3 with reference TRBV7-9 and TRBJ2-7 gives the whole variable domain DTGVSQNPRHKITKRGQNVTFRCDPISEHNRLYWYRQTLGQGPEFLTYFQNEAQLEKSRLLSDRFSAERPKGSFSTLEIQRTEQGDSAMYLCASISGTGESYEQYFGPGTRLTVT.

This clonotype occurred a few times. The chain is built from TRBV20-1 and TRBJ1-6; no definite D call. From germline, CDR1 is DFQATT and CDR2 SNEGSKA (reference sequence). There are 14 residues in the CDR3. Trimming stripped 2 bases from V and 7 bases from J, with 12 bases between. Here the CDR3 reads CSARSHPANSPLHF. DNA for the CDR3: TGCAGTGCTAGAAGTCACCCAGCGAATTCACCCCTCCACTTT.